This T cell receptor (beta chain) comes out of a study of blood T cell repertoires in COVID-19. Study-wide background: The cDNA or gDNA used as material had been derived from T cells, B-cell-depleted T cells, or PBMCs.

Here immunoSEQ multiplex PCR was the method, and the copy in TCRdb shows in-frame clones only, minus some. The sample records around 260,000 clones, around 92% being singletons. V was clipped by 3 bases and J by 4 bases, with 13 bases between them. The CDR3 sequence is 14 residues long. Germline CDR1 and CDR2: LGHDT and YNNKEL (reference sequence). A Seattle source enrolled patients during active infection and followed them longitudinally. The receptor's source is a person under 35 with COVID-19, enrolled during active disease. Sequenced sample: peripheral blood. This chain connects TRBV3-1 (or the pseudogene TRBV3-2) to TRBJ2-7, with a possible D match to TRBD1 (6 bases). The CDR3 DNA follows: TGTGCCAGCAGCCAGTTTTACAGGGATTACGAGCAGTACTTC. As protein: CASSQFYRDYEQYF.